This T cell receptor beta chain was identified in a study of blood T cell repertoires in COVID-19. For the study at large: T cells, B-cell-depleted T cells, or PBMCs supplied cDNA or gDNA.

Original processing notes: Estimation of nucleated cell counts relied on the amplification of reference gene primers. Sequenced by immunoSEQ multiplex PCR; TCRdb stores in-frame clones only, minus some. The V and J calls and the clone size are those of that table, but D and trimming were determined from the DNA. The sample includes 120,000 to 150,000 clones, approximately 81% of them seen just once. The CDR3 loop spans 16 amino acids. From germline, CDR1 is SGHAT and CDR2 FQNNGV. The ends lost 5 bases at V and 4 bases at J; junction bases unmatched: 8. The V and J genes are TRBV11-2 and TRBJ2-1; 10 bases agree with TRBD1. Sample: peripheral blood. The source is a human donor in a cohort sampled during active COVID-19. The CDR3 DNA is TGTGCCAGCAGCCGCCGGACAGGGGGGACGTACAATGAGCAGTTCTTC. Its translation: CASSRRTGGTYNEQFF.